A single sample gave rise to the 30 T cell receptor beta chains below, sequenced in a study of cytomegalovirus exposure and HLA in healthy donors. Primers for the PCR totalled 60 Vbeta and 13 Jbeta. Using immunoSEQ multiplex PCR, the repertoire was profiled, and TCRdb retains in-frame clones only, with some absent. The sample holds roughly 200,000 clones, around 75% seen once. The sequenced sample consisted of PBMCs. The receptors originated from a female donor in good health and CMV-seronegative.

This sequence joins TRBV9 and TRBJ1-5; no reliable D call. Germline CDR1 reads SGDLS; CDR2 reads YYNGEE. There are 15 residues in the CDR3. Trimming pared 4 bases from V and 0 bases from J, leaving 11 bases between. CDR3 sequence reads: CASSPWADSNQPQHF. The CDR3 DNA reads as TGTGCCAGCAGCCCCTGGGCAGATAGCAATCAGCCCCAGCATTTT.

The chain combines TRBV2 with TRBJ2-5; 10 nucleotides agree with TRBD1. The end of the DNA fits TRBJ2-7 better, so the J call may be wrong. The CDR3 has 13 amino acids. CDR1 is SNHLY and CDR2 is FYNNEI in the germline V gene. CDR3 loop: CASLPGQGFEQYF. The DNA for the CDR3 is TGTGCCAGTTTGCCGGGACAGGGGTTCGAGCAGTACTTC.

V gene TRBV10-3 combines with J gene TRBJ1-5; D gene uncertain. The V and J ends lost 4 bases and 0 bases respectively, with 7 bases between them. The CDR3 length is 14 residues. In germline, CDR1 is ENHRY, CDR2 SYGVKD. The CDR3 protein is CAISAQISNQPQHF. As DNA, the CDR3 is TGTGCCATCAGTGCCCAGATTAGCAATCAGCCCCAGCATTTT.

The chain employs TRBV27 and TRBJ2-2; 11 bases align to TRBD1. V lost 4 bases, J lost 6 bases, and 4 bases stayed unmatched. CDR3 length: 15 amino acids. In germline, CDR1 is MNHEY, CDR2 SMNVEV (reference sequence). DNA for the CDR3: TGTGCCAGCAGTTGGGGACAGGGGGACCCCGGGGAGCTGTTTTTT. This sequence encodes CASSWGQGDPGELFF.

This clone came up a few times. CDR3 sequence: CSVGGSSVGELFF. CDR3 DNA: TGCAGCGTTGGTGGTAGCTCGGTCGGGGAGCTGTTTTTT. J is TRBJ2-2 and V is TRBV29-1, with D unclear. Germline V lookup: CDR1 SQVTM, CDR2 ANQGSEA. V lost 4 bases and J 7 bases, leaving 13 bases between the germline ends. The CDR3 extends over 13 amino acids.

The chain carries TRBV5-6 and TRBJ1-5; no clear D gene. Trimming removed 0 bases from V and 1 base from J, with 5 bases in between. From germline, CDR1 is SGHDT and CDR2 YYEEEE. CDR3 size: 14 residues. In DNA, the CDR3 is TGTGCCAGCAGCTTGGCAGTCAGCAATCAGCCCCAGCATTTT. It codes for CASSLAVSNQPQHF. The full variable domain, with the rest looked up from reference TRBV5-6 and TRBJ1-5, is DAGVTQSPTHLIKTRGQQVTLRCSPKSGHDTVSWYQQALGQGPQFIFQYYEEEERQRGNFPDRFSGHQFPNYSSELNVNALLLGDSALYLCASSLAVSNQPQHFGDGTRLSIL.

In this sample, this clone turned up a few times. The CDR3 region is CASSQRTGPYEQYF. Here the CDR3 DNA reads TGTGCCAGCAGTCAACGGACAGGTCCCTACGAGCAGTACTTC. The V gene is TRBV27, the J gene TRBJ2-5, with TRBD1 matching over 7 bases. Matching the DNA end better, TRBJ2-7 makes the J call doubtful. In germline, CDR1 is MNHEY, CDR2 SMNVEV (reference sequence). This CDR3 region has 14 residues.

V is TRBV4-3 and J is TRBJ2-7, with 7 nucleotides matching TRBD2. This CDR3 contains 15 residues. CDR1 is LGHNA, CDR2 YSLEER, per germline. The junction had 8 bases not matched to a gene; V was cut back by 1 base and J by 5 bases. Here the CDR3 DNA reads TGCGCCAGCAGCCAAGGAGGAGGGAGGGCTAACGAGCAGTACTTC. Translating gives CASSQGGGRANEQYF.

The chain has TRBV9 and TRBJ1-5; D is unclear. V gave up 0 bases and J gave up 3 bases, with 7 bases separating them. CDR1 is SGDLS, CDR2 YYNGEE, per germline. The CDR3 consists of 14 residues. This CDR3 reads CASSVGADNQPQHF. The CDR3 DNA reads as TGTGCCAGCAGCGTAGGGGCAGACAATCAGCCCCAGCATTTT.

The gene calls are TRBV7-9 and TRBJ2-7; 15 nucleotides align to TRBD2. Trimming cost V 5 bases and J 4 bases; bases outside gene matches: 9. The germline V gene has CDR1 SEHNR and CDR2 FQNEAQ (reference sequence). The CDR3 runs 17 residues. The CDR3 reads CASSHGTSGRYGYEQYF. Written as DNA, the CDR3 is TGTGCCAGCAGCCACGGGACTAGCGGGAGGTACGGGTACGAGCAGTACTTC.

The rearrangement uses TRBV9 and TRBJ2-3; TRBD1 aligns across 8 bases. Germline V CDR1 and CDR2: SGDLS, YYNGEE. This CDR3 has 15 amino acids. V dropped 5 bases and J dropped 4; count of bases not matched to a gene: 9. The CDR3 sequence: CASSYRQGFSDTQYF. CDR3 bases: TGTGCCAGCAGTTACAGACAGGGGTTTTCAGATACGCAGTATTTT.

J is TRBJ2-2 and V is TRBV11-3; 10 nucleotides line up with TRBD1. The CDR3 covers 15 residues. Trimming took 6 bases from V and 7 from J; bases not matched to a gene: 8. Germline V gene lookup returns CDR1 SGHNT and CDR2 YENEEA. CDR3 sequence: CASSFVDRGRGELFF. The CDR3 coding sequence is TGTGCCAGCAGTTTCGTAGACAGGGGGCGCGGGGAGCTGTTTTTT.

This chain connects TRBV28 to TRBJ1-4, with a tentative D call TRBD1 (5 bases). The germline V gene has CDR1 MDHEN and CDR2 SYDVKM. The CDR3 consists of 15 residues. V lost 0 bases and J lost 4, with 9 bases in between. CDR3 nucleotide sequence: TGTGCCAGCAGTTTATGGGGGGGTGTTAATGAAAAACTGTTTTTT. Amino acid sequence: CASSLWGGVNEKLFF.

CDR3 residues: CASRAGTPDTQYF. The CDR3 bases are TGTGCCAGCAGGGCGGGGACTCCGGATACGCAGTATTTT. The J gene is TRBJ2-3, the V gene TRBV7-9, with D perhaps TRBD2 (6 bases). Germline V CDR1 and CDR2: SEHNR, FQNEAQ (reference sequence). The CDR3 totals 13 residues. Trimming cost V 6 bases and J 6 bases, with 13 bases left between them.

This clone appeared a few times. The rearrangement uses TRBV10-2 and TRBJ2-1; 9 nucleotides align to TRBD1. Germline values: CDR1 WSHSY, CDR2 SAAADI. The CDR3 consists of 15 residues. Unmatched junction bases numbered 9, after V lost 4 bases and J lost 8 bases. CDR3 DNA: TGCGCCAGCAGTGTAGGACAGGGGATTATCCATGAGCAGTTCTTC. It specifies CASSVGQGIIHEQFF.

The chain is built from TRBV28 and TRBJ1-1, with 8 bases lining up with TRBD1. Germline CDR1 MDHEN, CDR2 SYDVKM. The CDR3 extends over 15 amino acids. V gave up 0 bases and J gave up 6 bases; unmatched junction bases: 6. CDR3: CASSLWDRVVPEAFF. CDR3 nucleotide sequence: TGTGCCAGCAGTTTATGGGACAGGGTAGTCCCTGAAGCTTTCTTT.

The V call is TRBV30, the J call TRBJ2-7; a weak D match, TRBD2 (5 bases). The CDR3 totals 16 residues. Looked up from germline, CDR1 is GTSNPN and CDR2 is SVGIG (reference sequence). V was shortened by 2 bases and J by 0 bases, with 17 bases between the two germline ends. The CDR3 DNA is TGTGCCTGGAGTCGTTGGAGGACTGACGCCTCCTACGAGCAGTACTTC. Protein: CAWSRWRTDASYEQYF. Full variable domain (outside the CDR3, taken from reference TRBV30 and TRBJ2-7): SQTIHQWPATLVQPVGSPLSLECTVEGTSNPNLYWYRQAAGRGLQLLFYSVGIGQISSEVPQNLSASRPQDRQFILSSKKLLLSDSGFYLCAWSRWRTDASYEQYFGPGTRLTVT.

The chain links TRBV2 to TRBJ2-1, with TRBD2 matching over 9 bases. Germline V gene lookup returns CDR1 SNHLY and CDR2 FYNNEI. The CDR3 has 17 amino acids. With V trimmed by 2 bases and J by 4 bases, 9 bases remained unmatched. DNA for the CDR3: TGTGCCAGCAGTGAAATGGCTAGCGGGGCGGAATACAATGAGCAGTTCTTC. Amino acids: CASSEMASGAEYNEQFF. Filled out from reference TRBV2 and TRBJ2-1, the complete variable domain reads EPEVTQTPSHQVTQMGQEVILRCVPISNHLYFYWYRQILGQKVEFLVSFYNNEISEKSEIFDDQFSVERPDGSNFTLKIRSTKLEDSAMYFCASSEMASGAEYNEQFFGPGTRLTVL.

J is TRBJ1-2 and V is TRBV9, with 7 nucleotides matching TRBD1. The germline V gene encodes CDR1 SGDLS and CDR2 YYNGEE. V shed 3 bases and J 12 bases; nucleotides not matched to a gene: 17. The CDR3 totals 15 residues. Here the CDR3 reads CASSGRDSDRRGNTF. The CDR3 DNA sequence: TGTGCCAGCAGCGGACGGGACAGCGATCGAAGGGGCAACACCTTC.

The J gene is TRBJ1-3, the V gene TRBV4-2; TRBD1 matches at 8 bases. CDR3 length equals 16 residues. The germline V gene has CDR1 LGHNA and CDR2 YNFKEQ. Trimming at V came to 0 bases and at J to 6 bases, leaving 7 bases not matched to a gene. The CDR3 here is CASSQDDRGEENTIYF. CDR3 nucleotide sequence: TGTGCCAGCAGCCAAGATGACAGGGGTGAAGAAAACACCATATATTTT.

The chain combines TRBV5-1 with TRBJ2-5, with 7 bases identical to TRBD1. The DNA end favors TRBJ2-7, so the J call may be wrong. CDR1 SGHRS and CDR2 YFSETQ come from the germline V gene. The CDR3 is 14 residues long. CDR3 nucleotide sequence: TGCGCCAGCAGCTCACAGGGGAGTAGTTACGAGCAGTACTTC. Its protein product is CASSSQGSSYEQYF.

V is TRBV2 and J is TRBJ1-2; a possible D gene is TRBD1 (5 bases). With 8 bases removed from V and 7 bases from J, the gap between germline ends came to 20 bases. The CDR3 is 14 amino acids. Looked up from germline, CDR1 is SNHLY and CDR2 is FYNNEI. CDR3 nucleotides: TGTGCCAGCTTGCAAGATGGGGGGAGGGCTGGCTACACCTTC. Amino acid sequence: CASLQDGGRAGYTF. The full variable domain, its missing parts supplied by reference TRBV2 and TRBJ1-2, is EPEVTQTPSHQVTQMGQEVILRCVPISNHLYFYWYRQILGQKVEFLVSFYNNEISEKSEIFDDQFSVERPDGSNFTLKIRSTKLEDSAMYFCASLQDGGRAGYTFGSGTRLTVV.

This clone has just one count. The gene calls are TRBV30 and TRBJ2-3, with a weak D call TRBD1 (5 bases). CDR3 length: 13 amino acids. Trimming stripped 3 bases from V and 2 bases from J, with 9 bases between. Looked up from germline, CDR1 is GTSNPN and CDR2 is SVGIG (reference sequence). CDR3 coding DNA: TGTGCCTGGAGCTCAGGGTCCACAGATACGCAGTATTTT. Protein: CAWSSGSTDTQYF. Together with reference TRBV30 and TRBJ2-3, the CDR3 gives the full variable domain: SQTIHQWPATLVQPVGSPLSLECTVEGTSNPNLYWYRQAAGRGLQLLFYSVGIGQISSEVPQNLSASRPQDRQFILSSKKLLLSDSGFYLCAWSSGSTDTQYFGPGTRLTVL.

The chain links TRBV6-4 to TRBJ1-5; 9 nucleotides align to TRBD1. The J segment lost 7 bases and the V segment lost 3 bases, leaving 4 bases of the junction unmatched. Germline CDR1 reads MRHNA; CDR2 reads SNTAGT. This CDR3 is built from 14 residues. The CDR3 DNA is TGTGCCAGCAGTGATCCGACAGGGGGGCAGCCCCAGCATTTT. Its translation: CASSDPTGGQPQHF.

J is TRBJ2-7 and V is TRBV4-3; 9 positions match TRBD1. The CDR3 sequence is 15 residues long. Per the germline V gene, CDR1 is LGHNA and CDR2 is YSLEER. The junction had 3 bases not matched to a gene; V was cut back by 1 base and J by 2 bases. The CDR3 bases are TGCGCCAGCAGCCAAGGCGGGACAGGGACCTACGAGCAGTACTTC. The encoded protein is CASSQGGTGTYEQYF.

CDR3 in DNA: TGTGCCAGCAGCTTTGGGACAGGGGGCTTGGAGACCCAGTACTTC. It translates to CASSFGTGGLETQYF. This chain links TRBV7-8 with TRBJ2-5, with 12 bases identical to TRBD1. The CDR3 is 15 amino acids. The junction had 4 bases not matched to a gene; V was cut back by 3 bases and J by 5 bases. Germline V lookup: CDR1 SGHVS, CDR2 FQNEAQ.

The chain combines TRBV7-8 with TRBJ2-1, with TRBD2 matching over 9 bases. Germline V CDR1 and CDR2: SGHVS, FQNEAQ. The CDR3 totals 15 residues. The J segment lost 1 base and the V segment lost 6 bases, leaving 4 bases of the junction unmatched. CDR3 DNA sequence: TGTGCCAGCAGACGGACTAGCGAATCCTACAATGAGCAGTTCTTC. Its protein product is CASRRTSESYNEQFF.

The CDR3 DNA follows: TGTGCCAGCAGTGGGCTCGGCGGTACTTACAATGAGCAGTTCTTC. Amino acids: CASSGLGGTYNEQFF. The chain carries TRBV6-1 and TRBJ2-1, with D unresolved. V was pared by 4 bases and J by 4 bases, with 14 bases between. Germline CDR1 reads MNHNS; CDR2 reads SASEGT. The CDR3 is 15 residues long.

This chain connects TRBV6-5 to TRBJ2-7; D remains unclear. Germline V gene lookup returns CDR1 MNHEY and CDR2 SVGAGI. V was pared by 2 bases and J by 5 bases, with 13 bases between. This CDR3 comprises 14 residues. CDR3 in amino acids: CASSYGALMNEQYF. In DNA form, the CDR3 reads TGTGCCAGCAGTTACGGAGCGTTAATGAACGAGCAGTACTTC.

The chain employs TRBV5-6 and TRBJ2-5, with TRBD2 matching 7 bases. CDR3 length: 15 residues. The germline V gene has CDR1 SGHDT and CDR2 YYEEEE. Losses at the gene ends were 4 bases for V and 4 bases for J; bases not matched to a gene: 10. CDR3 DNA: TGTGCCAGCAGCCCCCTCGGGGAGGGCCTAGAGACCCAGTACTTC. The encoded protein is CASSPLGEGLETQYF. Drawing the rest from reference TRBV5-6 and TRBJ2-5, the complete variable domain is DAGVTQSPTHLIKTRGQQVTLRCSPKSGHDTVSWYQQALGQGPQFIFQYYEEEERQRGNFPDRFSGHQFPNYSSELNVNALLLGDSALYLCASSPLGEGLETQYFGPGTRLLVL.